Sequencing of this TCR beta chain was carried out in a study of identifying expanded T cells in peripheral blood. The CDR3 consists of 16 residues. Germline CDR1 is SGDLS and CDR2 is YYNGEE. With V trimmed by 0 bases and J by 2 bases, 8 bases remained unmatched. Data came from immunoSEQ multiplex PCR; TCRdb stores just in-frame clones and leaves some out. In the table there are 60,000 to 70,000 clones, approximately 83% of which are singletons. In the case of this clone: The antigen remains undetermined.

Regarding the study as a whole: Roughly two-week clone count variance significantly increased as total template count grew.

During the collection period, no donor immune events like infections were recorded. This rearrangement joins TRBV9 to TRBJ2-7, with 7 bases that match TRBD2. This TCR came from a person aged 18-70 years in good health. The source material was blood. The CDR3 sequence is CASSVATGAGPYEQYF. For the CDR3, the DNA is TGTGCCAGCAGCGTAGCGACCGGAGCGGGACCCTACGAGCAGTACTTC.